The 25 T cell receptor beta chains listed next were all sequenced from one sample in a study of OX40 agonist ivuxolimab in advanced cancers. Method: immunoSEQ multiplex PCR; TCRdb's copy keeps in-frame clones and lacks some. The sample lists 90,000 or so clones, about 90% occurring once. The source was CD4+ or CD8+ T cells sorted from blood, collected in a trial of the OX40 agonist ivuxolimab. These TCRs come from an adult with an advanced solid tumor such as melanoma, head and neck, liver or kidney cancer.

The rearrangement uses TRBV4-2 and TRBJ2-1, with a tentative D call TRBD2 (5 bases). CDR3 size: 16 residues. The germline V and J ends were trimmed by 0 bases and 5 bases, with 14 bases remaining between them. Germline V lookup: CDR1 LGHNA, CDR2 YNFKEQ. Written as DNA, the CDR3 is TGTGCCAGCAGCCAAGAGCAGTATCGGGGAGACAATGAGCAGTTCTTC. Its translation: CASSQEQYRGDNEQFF.

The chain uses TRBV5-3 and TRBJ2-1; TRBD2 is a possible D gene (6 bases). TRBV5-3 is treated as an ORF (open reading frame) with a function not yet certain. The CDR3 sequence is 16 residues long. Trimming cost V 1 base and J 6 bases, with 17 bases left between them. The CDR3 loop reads CARSLKLASLSNEQFF. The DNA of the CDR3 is TGTGCCAGAAGCTTGAAACTAGCCAGCCTCAGCAATGAGCAGTTCTTC.

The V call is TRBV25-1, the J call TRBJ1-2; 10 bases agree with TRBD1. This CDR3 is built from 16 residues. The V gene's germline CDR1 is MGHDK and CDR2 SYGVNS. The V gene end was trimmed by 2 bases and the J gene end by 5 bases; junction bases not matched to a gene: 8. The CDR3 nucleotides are TGTGCCAGCAGTGAAAGGGGGGACAGGGGCCTTTATGGCTACACCTTC. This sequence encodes CASSERGDRGLYGYTF.

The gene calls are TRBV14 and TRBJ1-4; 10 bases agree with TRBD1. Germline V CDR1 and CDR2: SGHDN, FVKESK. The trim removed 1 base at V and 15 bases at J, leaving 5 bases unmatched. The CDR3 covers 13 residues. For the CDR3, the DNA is TGTGCCAGCAGCCAAGGAGGGGGGACAGGGGTGTTTTTT. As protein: CASSQGGGTGVFF.

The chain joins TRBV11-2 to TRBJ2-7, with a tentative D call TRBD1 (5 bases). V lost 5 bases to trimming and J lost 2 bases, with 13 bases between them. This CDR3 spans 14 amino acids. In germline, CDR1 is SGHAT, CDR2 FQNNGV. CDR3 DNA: TGTGCCAGCAGCCCCTCGACAGAGACCTACGAGCAGTACTTC. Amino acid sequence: CASSPSTETYEQYF.

The CDR3 spells CASEGGDSPLHF. CDR3 in DNA: TGTGCCAGTGAGGGGGGAGACTCACCCCTCCACTTT. The rearrangement joins TRBV19 to TRBJ1-6, with a possible D match to TRBD1 (6 bases). CDR3 length: 12 residues. Germline V gene sequence: CDR1 LNHDA, CDR2 SQIVND (reference sequence). V was clipped by 8 bases and J by 10 bases, with 12 bases between them.

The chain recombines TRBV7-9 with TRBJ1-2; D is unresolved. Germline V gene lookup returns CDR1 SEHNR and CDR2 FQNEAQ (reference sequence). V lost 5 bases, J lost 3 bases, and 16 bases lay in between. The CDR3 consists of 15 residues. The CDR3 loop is CASSPPGQSDYGYTF. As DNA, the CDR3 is TGTGCCAGCAGCCCCCCTGGTCAGAGTGACTATGGCTACACCTTC. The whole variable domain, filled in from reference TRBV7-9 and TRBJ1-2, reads DTGVSQNPRHKITKRGQNVTFRCDPISEHNRLYWYRQTLGQGPEFLTYFQNEAQLEKSRLLSDRFSAERPKGSFSTLEIQRTEQGDSAMYLCASSPPGQSDYGYTFGSGTRLTVV.

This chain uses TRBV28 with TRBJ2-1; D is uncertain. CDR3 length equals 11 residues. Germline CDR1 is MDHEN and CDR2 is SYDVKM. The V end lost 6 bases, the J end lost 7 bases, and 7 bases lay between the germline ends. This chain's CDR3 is CASRMGNEQFF. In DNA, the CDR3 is TGTGCCAGCAGAATGGGGAATGAGCAGTTCTTC.

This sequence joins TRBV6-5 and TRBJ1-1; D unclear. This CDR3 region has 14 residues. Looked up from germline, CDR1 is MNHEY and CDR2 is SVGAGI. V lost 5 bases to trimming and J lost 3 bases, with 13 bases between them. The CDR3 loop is CASSGRGGYTEAFF. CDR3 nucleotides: TGTGCCAGCAGTGGTCGAGGCGGCTACACTGAAGCTTTCTTT.

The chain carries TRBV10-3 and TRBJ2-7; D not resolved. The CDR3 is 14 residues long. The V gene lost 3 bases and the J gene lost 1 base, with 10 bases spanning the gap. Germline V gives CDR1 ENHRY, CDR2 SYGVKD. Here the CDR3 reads CAISDSQTSYEQYF. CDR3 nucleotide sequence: TGTGCCATCAGTGACTCGCAGACTTCCTACGAGCAGTACTTC.

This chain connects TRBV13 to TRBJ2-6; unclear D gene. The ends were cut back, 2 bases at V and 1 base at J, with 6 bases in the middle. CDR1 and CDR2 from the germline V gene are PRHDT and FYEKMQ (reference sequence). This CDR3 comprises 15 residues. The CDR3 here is CASSLFGSGANVLTF. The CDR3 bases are TGTGCCAGCAGCTTATTTGGGTCTGGGGCCAACGTCCTGACTTTC.

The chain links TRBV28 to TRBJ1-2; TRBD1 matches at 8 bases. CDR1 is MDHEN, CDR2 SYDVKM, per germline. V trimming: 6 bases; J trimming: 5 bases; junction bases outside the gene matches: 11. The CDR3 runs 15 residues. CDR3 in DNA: TGTGCCAGCAGACTCCACACCGGGACAGGTTATGGCTACACCTTC. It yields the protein CASRLHTGTGYGYTF.

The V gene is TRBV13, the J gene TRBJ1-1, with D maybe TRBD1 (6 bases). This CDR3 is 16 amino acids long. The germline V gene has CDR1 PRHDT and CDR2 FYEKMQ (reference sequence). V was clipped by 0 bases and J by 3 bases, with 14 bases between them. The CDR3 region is CASSLGRRGLDTEAFF. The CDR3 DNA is TGTGCCAGCAGCTTAGGCCGAAGGGGGTTGGACACTGAAGCTTTCTTT. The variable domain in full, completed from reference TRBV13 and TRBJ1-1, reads AAGVIQSPRHLIKEKRETATLKCYPIPRHDTVYWYQQGPGQDPQFLISFYEKMQSDKGSIPDRFSAQQFSDYHSELNMSSLELGDSALYFCASSLGRRGLDTEAFFGQGTRLTVV.

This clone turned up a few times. The CDR3 coding sequence is TGCGCCAGCAGCCTCGGACTAGCGGGGGGGGAGCTGTTTTTT. This codes for CASSLGLAGGELFF. The chain joins TRBV4-1 to TRBJ2-2; the match to TRBD2 covers 12 bases. This CDR3 comprises 14 residues. V lost 4 bases and J lost 8; bases outside the gene matches: 2. Germline CDR1 reads MGHRA; CDR2 reads YSYEKL.

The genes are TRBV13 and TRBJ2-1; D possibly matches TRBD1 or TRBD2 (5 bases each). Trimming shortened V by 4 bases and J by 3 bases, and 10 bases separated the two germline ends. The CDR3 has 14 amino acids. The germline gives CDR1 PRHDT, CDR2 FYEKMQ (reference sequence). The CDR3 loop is CASSSGTNYNEQFF. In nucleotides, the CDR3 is TGTGCCAGCAGCTCTGGGACCAACTACAATGAGCAGTTCTTC.

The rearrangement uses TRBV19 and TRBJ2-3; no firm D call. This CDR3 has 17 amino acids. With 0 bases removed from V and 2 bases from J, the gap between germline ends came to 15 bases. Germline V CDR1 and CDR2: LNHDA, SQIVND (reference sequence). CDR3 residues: CASSIDLEVIPTDTQYF. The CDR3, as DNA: TGTGCCAGTAGTATAGATCTCGAAGTGATTCCCACAGATACGCAGTATTTT.

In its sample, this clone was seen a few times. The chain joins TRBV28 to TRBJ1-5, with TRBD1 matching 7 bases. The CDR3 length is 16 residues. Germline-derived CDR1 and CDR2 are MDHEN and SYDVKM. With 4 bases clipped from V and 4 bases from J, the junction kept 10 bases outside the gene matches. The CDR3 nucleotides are TGTGCCAGCAGTTCCACAAGACAGGGCCTAAATCAGCCCCAGCATTTT. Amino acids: CASSSTRQGLNQPQHF.

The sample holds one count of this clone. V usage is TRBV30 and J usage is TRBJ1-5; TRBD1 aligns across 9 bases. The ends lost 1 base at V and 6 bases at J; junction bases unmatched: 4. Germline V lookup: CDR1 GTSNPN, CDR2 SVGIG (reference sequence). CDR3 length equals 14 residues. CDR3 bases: TGTGCCTGGAGTGACAGGGGGCGCATTCAGCCCCAGCATTTT. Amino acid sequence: CAWSDRGRIQPQHF.

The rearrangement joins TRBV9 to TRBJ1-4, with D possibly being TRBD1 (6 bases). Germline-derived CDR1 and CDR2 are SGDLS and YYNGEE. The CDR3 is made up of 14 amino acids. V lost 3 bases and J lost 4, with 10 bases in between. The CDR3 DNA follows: TGTGCCAGCAGCGGCGGGACACATAATGAAAAACTGTTTTTT. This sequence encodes CASSGGTHNEKLFF.

CDR3 sequence (DNA): TGTGCCTGGAGCGAAACCAATGTTGGGTGGGGAGAGACCCAGTACTTC. Its translation: CAWSETNVGWGETQYF. The rearrangement uses TRBV30 and TRBJ2-5; no firm D call. Trimming cost V 3 bases and J 4 bases, with 21 bases left between them. Germline V gives CDR1 GTSNPN, CDR2 SVGIG (reference sequence). This CDR3 is built from 16 residues. Drawing the rest from reference TRBV30 and TRBJ2-5, the complete variable domain is SQTIHQWPATLVQPVGSPLSLECTVEGTSNPNLYWYRQAAGRGLQLLFYSVGIGQISSEVPQNLSASRPQDRQFILSSKKLLLSDSGFYLCAWSETNVGWGETQYFGPGTRLLVL.

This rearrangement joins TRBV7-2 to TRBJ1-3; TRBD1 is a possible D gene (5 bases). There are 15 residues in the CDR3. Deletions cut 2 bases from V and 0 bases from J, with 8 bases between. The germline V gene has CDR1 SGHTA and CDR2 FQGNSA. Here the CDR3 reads CASSLRGSSGNTIYF. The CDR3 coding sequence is TGTGCCAGCAGCTTAAGGGGCAGCTCTGGAAACACCATATATTTT. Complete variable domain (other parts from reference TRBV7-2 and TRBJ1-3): GAGVSQSPSNKVTEKGKDVELRCDPISGHTALYWYRQSLGQGLEFLIYFQGNSAPDKSGLPSDRFSAERTGGSVSTLTIQRTQQEDSAVYLCASSLRGSSGNTIYFGEGSWLTVV.

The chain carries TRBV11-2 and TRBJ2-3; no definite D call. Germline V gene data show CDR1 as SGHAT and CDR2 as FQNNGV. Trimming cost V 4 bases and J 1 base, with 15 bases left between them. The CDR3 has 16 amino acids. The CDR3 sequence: CASSWTGFWGTDTQYF. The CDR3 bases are TGTGCCAGCAGCTGGACCGGGTTCTGGGGCACAGATACGCAGTATTTT. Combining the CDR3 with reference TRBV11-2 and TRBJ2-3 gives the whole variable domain EAGVAQSPRYKIIEKRQSVAFWCNPISGHATLYWYQQILGQGPKLLIQFQNNGVVDDSQLPKDRFSAERLKGVDSTLKIQPAKLEDSAVYLCASSWTGFWGTDTQYFGPGTRLTVL.

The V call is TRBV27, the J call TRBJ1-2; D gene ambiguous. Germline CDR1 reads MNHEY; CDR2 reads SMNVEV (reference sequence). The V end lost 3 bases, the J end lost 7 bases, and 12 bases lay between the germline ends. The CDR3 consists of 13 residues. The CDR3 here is CASSFGGRSGYTF. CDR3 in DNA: TGTGCCAGCAGTTTTGGAGGGAGGAGTGGCTACACCTTC.

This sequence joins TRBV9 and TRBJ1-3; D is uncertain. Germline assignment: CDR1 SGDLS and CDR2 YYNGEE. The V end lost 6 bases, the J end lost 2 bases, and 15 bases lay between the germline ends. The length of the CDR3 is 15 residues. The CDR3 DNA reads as TGTGCCAGCACCCGAGACGCGGACCCTGGAAACACCATATATTTT. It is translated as CASTRDADPGNTIYF.

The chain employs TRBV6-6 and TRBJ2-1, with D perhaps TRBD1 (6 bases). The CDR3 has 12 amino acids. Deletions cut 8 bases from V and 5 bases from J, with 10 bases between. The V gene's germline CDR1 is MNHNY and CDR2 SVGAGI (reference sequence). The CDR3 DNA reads TGTGCCAGCCTGGGACAAGACAATGAGCAGTTCTTC. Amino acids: CASLGQDNEQFF.